These T cell receptor beta chains were read from a single sample in a study of blood T cell repertoires in COVID-19. Assay used: immunoSEQ multiplex PCR; TCRdb lists only in-frame clones, some missing. The sample records 300,000 to 400,000 clones, around nine tenths being singletons. The sample comprised PBMCs or T cells enriched from blood (not recorded which). The receptors originated from a man aged 55 to 70 who had recovered from COVID-19. The CDR3 runs from the conserved cysteine through the conserved F or W. The D gene is left open where the match is weak. Clone sizes are given selectively: once, few, many, or a class where the clone is expanded.

DNA: TGTGCCTGTAGGAAACCAGGTCGAGACCCCAACCCGACGAAAGGCTACACCTTC
CDR3: CACRKPGRDPNPTKGYTF
V: TRBV30
length: 18
size: .
J: TRBJ1-2
D: .

DNA: TGTGCCATCAGTGAGGGGGGGTTTACCTACGAGCAGTACTTC
CDR3: CAISEGGFTYEQYF
V: TRBV10-3
length: 14
size: .
J: TRBJ2-7
D: .

DNA: TGTGCCACCAAGTTTCCGACCCGGGGTGGAGATGAGCAGTTCTTC
CDR3: CATKFPTRGGDEQFF
V: TRBV28
length: 15
size: .
J: TRBJ2-1
D: .

DNA: TGTGCCAGCAGCTCAACAGGGGGCGTATCCAACACTGAAGCTTTCTTT
CDR3: CASSSTGGVSNTEAFF
V: TRBV11-2
length: 16
size: .
J: TRBJ1-1
D: TRBD1

DNA: TGCGCCAGCAGCCAAGAATTGGGACAGGGGAGAGCTGGAAACACCATATATTTT
CDR3: CASSQELGQGRAGNTIYF
V: TRBV4-1
length: 18
size: .
J: TRBJ1-3
D: TRBD1

DNA: TGTGCCAGCAGCCACCCAATCGGAGTCCCCGGGGAGCTGTTTTTT
CDR3: CASSHPIGVPGELFF
V: TRBV7-6
length: 15
size: .
J: TRBJ2-2
D: .

DNA: TGTGCCTCCCGGACGGCCAGCGGGACCCAGTACTTC
CDR3: CASRTASGTQYF
V: TRBV6-5
length: 12
size: .
J: TRBJ2-5
D: .

DNA: TGTGCCAGCAGTCCACTAGTCAGTGACAACTATGGCTACACCTTC
CDR3: CASSPLVSDNYGYTF
V: TRBV6-5
length: 15
size: .
J: TRBJ1-2
D: .

DNA: TGTGCCAGCAGCTCGACCGGGACAGGGGGCGGAAACACCATATATTTT
CDR3: CASSSTGTGGGNTIYF
V: TRBV5-4
length: 16
size: .
J: TRBJ1-3
D: TRBD1

DNA: TGTGCCAGCAGCTTGGGACCGGGACTAGGACGCTACGAGCAGTACTTC
CDR3: CASSLGPGLGRYEQYF
V: TRBV7-8
length: 16
size: .
J: TRBJ2-7
D: TRBD2

DNA: TGTGCCAGCAGCTTGGAAGGGACAGGGCCCTACAATGAGCAGTTCTTC
CDR3: CASSLEGTGPYNEQFF
V: TRBV5-5
length: 16
size: .
J: TRBJ2-1
D: TRBD1

DNA: TGTGCCAGCAGTAGCCTTGCGGGGACCGAGCAGTACTTC
CDR3: CASSSLAGTEQYF
V: TRBV6-2/TRBV6-3
length: 13
size: .
J: TRBJ2-7
D: .

DNA: TGTGCCAGCAGCTTAGTCGGGGACAGGGAGGCCAAAAACATTCAGTACTTC
CDR3: CASSLVGDREAKNIQYF
V: TRBV11-3
length: 17
size: .
J: TRBJ2-4
D: TRBD1

DNA: TGTGCCAGCAGCAAACGCGGGACTAGAGAATCACAGTTCTTC
CDR3: CASSKRGTRESQFF
V: TRBV5-6
length: 14
size: .
J: TRBJ2-1
D: TRBD2

DNA: TGTGCCAGCAGCTTATGGACAGGGGGAAGCACTGAAGCTTTCTTT
CDR3: CASSLWTGGSTEAFF
V: TRBV7-8
length: 15
size: once
J: TRBJ1-1
D: TRBD1